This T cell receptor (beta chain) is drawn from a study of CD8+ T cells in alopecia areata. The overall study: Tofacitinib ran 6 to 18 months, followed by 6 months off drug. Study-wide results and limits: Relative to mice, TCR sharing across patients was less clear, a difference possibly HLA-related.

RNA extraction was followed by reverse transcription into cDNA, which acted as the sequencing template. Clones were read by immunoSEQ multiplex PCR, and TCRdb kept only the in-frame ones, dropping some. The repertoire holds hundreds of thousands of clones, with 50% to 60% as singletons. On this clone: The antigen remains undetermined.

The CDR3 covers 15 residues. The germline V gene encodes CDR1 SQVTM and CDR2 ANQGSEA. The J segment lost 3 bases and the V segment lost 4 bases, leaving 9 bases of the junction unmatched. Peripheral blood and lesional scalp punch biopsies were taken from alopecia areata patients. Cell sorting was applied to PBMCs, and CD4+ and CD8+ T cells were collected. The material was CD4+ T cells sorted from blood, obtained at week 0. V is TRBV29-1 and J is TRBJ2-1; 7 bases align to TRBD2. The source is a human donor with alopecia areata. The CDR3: CSVAHPSGNYNEQFF. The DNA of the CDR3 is TGCAGCGTTGCTCATCCTAGCGGAAACTACAATGAGCAGTTCTTC.